The rows below give T cell receptor beta chains drawn from one sample of a study of T cell responses to AZD1222 COVID-19 vaccine. The table came from immunoSEQ multiplex PCR; TCRdb's copy has only in-frame clones and leaves some out. Among about 150,000 clones listed, 70% to 90% were seen once. Here the sequenced sample was peripheral blood, taken 28 days after the second AZD1222 dose. Receptors originate from an adult who received the AZD1222 COVID-19 vaccine. Each CDR3 is given with its conserved first and last residue. The order of the fields is J gene, CDR3 length, V gene, D gene, clone size, CDR3 protein, CDR3 DNA. A D gene is named only where the DNA matches it firmly. Clone size is stated in some rows and not others, as once, few, many or a class when expanded.

>TRBJ2-7|14|TRBV6-5|TRBD1|NA
CASTRDRASYEQYF
TGTGCCAGCACCCGGGACAGGGCATCGTACGAGCAGTACTTC
>TRBJ2-7|14|TRBV4-1|TRBD1|NA
CASSRGLTSSEQYF
TGCGCCAGCAGCAGGGGGCTCACGTCCAGCGAGCAGTACTTC
>TRBJ2-3|15|TRBV27|TRBD2|NA
CASSYTSGSTDTQYF
TGTGCCAGCAGTTACACTAGCGGCAGCACAGATACGCAGTATTTT
>TRBJ2-1|13|TRBV18|TRBD1|NA
CATPGTGGNEQFF
TGTGCCACCCCCGGGACAGGGGGGAATGAGCAGTTCTTC
>TRBJ2-7|12|TRBV5-4|NA|NA
CASSFNSYEQYF
TGTGCCAGCAGCTTTAACAGCTACGAGCAGTACTTC
>TRBJ1-1|15|TRBV28|NA|NA
CASSSYREGDTEAFF
TGTGCCAGCAGTTCTTACAGGGAAGGGGACACTGAAGCTTTCTTT
>TRBJ2-7|18|TRBV19|TRBD2|NA
CASSTPNGAGGPSYEQYF
TGTGCCAGTAGTACCCCGAACGGAGCGGGGGGCCCCTCCTACGAGCAGTACTTC
>TRBJ2-3|16|TRBV7-8|NA|NA
CASNARSRARSATQYF
TGTGCCAGCAACGCCCGAAGCAGGGCGAGGTCTGCTACGCAGTATTTT
>TRBJ2-1|13|TRBV29-1|TRBD2|NA
CSAQAGGGNEQFF
TGCAGCGCACAAGCGGGGGGAGGTAATGAGCAGTTCTTC
>TRBJ1-1|15|TRBV29-1|TRBD1|NA
CSVVWTGGFGTEAFF
TGCAGCGTTGTTTGGACAGGGGGCTTTGGTACTGAAGCTTTCTTT
>TRBJ2-7|11|TRBV20-1|TRBD1|NA
CSAIQGYEQYF
TGCAGTGCTATACAGGGGTACGAGCAGTACTTC
>TRBJ2-1|16|TRBV5-1|TRBD2|NA
CASSLDGGVSYNEQFF
TGCGCCAGCAGCTTGGACGGGGGGGTATCCTACAATGAGCAGTTCTTC
>TRBJ1-3|13|TRBV12-3/TRBV12-4|NA|NA
CASSLFVGDTIYF
TGTGCCAGCAGCCTGTTCGTGGGTGACACCATATATTTT
>TRBJ2-3|15|TRBV7-2|NA|NA
CASRTGLSSTDTQYF
TGTGCCAGCAGGACGGGACTCTCTAGCACAGATACGCAGTATTTT
>TRBJ2-1|17|TRBV10-1|NA|NA
CASSESIFGGTVNEQFF
TGCGCCAGCAGTGAGTCGATTTTTGGGGGGACCGTCAATGAGCAGTTCTTC
>TRBJ2-2|14|TRBV5-1|NA|NA
CASSLPWDHGELFF
TGCGCCAGCAGCTTGCCGTGGGATCACGGGGAGCTGTTTTTT
>TRBJ1-1|18|TRBV10-2|NA|NA
CASSESGFTGTSNTEAFF
TGCGCCAGCAGTGAGTCCGGGTTCACGGGGACATCGAACACTGAAGCTTTCTTT
>TRBJ2-2|17|TRBV28|NA|NA
CASSSGWTGTFTGELFF
TGTGCCAGCAGTTCAGGGTGGACGGGAACTTTCACCGGGGAGCTGTTTTTT
>TRBJ2-7|15|TRBV4-2|NA|NA
CASSSQTAWPYEQYF
TGTGCCAGCAGCTCCCAGACTGCCTGGCCGTACGAGCAGTACTTC
>TRBJ1-5|12|TRBV7-9|NA|NA
CASSLGSQPQHF
TGTGCCAGCAGCTTAGGCTCCCAGCCCCAGCATTTT
>TRBJ2-7|16|TRBV5-1|TRBD2|NA
CASSPTASGGTYEQYF
TGCGCCAGCAGCCCGACCGCTAGCGGGGGGACCTACGAGCAGTACTTC
>TRBJ2-7|15|TRBV27|NA|few
CASSTQTGRTYEQYF
TGTGCCAGCAGTACCCAGACAGGCCGAACCTACGAGCAGTACTTC
>TRBJ2-3|14|TRBV18|TRBD2|NA
CASSPAGGTDTQYF
TGTGCCAGCTCACCAGCGGGGGGCACAGATACGCAGTATTTT
>TRBJ1-6|12|TRBV12-5|TRBD1|few
CASGTDNSPLHF
TGTGCTAGCGGGACAGACAATTCACCCCTCCACTTT
>TRBJ2-2|12|TRBV2|NA|NA
CASTQNTGELFF
TGTGCCAGCACCCAGAACACCGGGGAGCTGTTTTTT
>TRBJ1-6|13|TRBV30|TRBD1|NA
CAWGGQGASPLHF
TGTGCCTGGGGAGGACAGGGTGCTTCACCCCTCCACTTT
>TRBJ2-7|16|TRBV1|NA|NA
CTSSPSSGRAPYEQYF
TGCACCAGCAGCCCCTCTAGCGGGAGGGCCCCGTACGAGCAGTACTTC
>TRBJ2-5|13|TRBV30|NA|NA
CAWSVDGKETQYF
TGTGCCTGGAGTGTAGATGGGAAAGAGACCCAGTACTTC
>TRBJ2-3|14|TRBV5-1|NA|NA
CASSLVSVGDTQYF
TGCGCCAGCAGCTTGGTCTCGGTGGGAGATACGCAGTATTTT
>TRBJ1-2|16|TRBV5-4|NA|few
CASSLAGEGFNYGYTF
TGTGCCAGCAGCTTGGCGGGTGAGGGATTTAACTATGGCTACACCTTC
>TRBJ2-2|11|TRBV2|NA|NA
CASSEGGELFF
TGTGCCAGCAGTGAAGGCGGGGAGCTGTTTTTT
>TRBJ1-1|11|TRBV7-8|NA|NA
CASSWRTEAFF
TGTGCCAGCAGCTGGCGCACTGAAGCTTTCTTT
>TRBJ2-1|15|TRBV6-1|TRBD2|NA
CASNAGLAGVDEQFF
TGTGCCAGCAACGCGGGACTAGCGGGGGTCGATGAGCAGTTCTTC
>TRBJ2-2|14|TRBV6-5|NA|NA
CASSKDWNTGELFF
TGTGCCAGCAGCAAGGACTGGAACACCGGGGAGCTGTTTTTT
>TRBJ2-7|15|TRBV27|NA|NA
CASRQTEAPHYEQYF
TGTGCCAGCAGACAAACAGAGGCCCCCCACTACGAGCAGTACTTC
>TRBJ1-3|16|TRBV4-1|NA|once
CASSLAPPSSGNTIYF
TGCGCCAGCAGCCTCGCCCCCCCGAGCTCTGGAAACACCATATATTTT
>TRBJ1-1|12|TRBV12-3/TRBV12-4|NA|few
CASREGIAEAFF
TGTGCCAGCAGAGAGGGTATCGCTGAAGCTTTCTTT
>TRBJ1-1|13|TRBV2|NA|NA
CASAVQSYTEAFF
TGTGCCAGCGCCGTACAGTCGTATACTGAAGCTTTCTTT
>TRBJ1-6|13|TRBV18|NA|NA
CASSLGLHSPLHF
TGTGCCAGCTCCCTTGGCCTTCATTCACCCCTCCACTTT
>TRBJ1-1|15|TRBV3-1/TRBV3-2|TRBD1|NA
CASSQSRTGRTEAFF
TGTGCCAGCAGCCAAAGCCGGACAGGGCGCACTGAAGCTTTCTTT
>TRBJ1-2|15|TRBV2|TRBD1|NA
CASSGETGGAGGYTF
TGTGCCAGCAGTGGCGAGACAGGGGGCGCGGGGGGCTACACCTTC
>TRBJ1-1|13|TRBV11-2|NA|NA
CASSVHENTEAFF
TGTGCCAGCAGCGTCCACGAAAACACTGAAGCTTTCTTT
>TRBJ1-2|13|TRBV27|NA|NA
CASSLSMLDGYTF
TGTGCCAGCAGTTTATCGATGCTGGATGGCTACACCTTC
>TRBJ2-2|16|TRBV18|TRBD2|few
CASSPGLAGVAGELFF
TGTGCCAGCTCACCGGGACTAGCGGGCGTTGCCGGGGAGCTGTTTTTT
>TRBJ2-5|15|TRBV30|NA|NA
CAWSRTGTGRSGGDF
TGTGCCTGGAGTAGGACCGGGACAGGACGTTCGGGGGGAGACTTC
>TRBJ1-3|15|TRBV11-2|NA|NA
CASSFVSGTGNTIYF
TGTGCCAGCAGCTTCGTATCAGGGACTGGAAACACCATATATTTT
>TRBJ1-5|22|TRBV2|NA|NA
CASSDLAERGVQGRYSNQPQHF
TGTGCCAGCAGTGATTTGGCCGAGCGGGGGGTCCAGGGGCGTTATAGCAATCAGCCCCAGCATTTT
>TRBJ1-1|14|TRBV6-6|NA|NA
CASSYDQGYTEAFF
TGTGCCAGCAGTTATGATCAGGGGTACACTGAAGCTTTCTTT
>TRBJ2-5|16|TRBV9|NA|NA
CASSRDPTGEQETQYF
TGTGCCAGCAGCAGAGACCCGACGGGAGAGCAAGAGACCCAGTACTTC